These 3 T cell receptor beta chains came from one sample sequenced in a study of blood T cell repertoires in COVID-19. Repertoires were generated with immunoSEQ multiplex PCR, while TCRdb's copy carries only in-frame clones and drops some. The sample includes under 200,000 clones, around nine tenths of them seen just once. The sample was peripheral blood. These TCRs come from a man aged 40-55 years with active or convalescent COVID-19.

The chain is built from TRBV11-3 and TRBJ2-1, with 12 bases identical to TRBD2. This CDR3 has 15 residues. Looked up from germline, CDR1 is SGHNT and CDR2 is YENEEA. The V gene end was trimmed by 5 bases and the J gene end by 5 bases; junction bases not matched to a gene: 4. The CDR3 sequence: CASSLGTSGHNEQFF. The CDR3 bases are TGTGCCAGCAGCCTGGGGACTAGCGGGCACAATGAGCAGTTCTTC.

A word on this clone: This same CDR3 is encoded by further DNA sequences in the sample. This rearrangement joins TRBV7-2 to TRBJ2-1, with 12 bases that match TRBD2. The CDR3 covers 16 residues. CDR1 is SGHTA, CDR2 FQGNSA, per germline. Unmatched junction bases numbered 0, after V lost 1 base and J lost 2 bases. CDR3 sequence: CASSLGTSGTYNEQFF. CDR3 DNA: TGTGCCAGCAGCTTAGGGACTAGCGGGACCTACAATGAGCAGTTCTTC.

V is TRBV19 and J is TRBJ1-1; 8 bases are shared with TRBD1. The CDR3 is 14 residues long. The germline V gene has CDR1 LNHDA and CDR2 SQIVND (reference sequence). With V trimmed by 4 bases and J by 0 bases, 1 base remained unmatched. As DNA, the CDR3 is TGTGCCAGTAGTAGGGACAGGCTGAACACTGAAGCTTTCTTT. Amino acids: CASSRDRLNTEAFF.